Shown below are 15 T cell receptor beta chains from a single sample sequenced in a study of blood T cell repertoires in COVID-19. Assay used: immunoSEQ multiplex PCR; TCRdb lists only in-frame clones, some missing. The table shows around 150,000 clones, with around four fifths occurring only once. Material: PBMCs or T cells enriched from blood (not recorded which). These receptors all stem from a woman aged 55-69 years who had recovered from COVID-19.

The chain uses TRBV24-1 and TRBJ2-2, with no clear D. V lost 2 bases and J 0 bases, leaving 9 bases between the germline ends. This CDR3 has 16 amino acids. CDR1 is KGHDR and CDR2 is SFDVKD in the germline V gene. This CDR3 is CATSDSKQPNTGELFF. The CDR3 DNA reads as TGTGCCACCAGTGATTCGAAACAGCCGAACACCGGGGAGCTGTTTTTT.

This clone has a single count. An end of the junction does not agree with germline; a read error may underlie this. The chain recombines TRBV6-5 with TRBJ1-1; no firm D call. The CDR3 contains 15 residues. Germline CDR1 is MNHEY and CDR2 is SVGAGI. The CDR3 DNA sequence: TGTGCCAGCAGAAGTCCGTCCGGGATGAATACTGAAGCTTTCTTT. Translating gives CASRSPSGMNTEAFF.

The chain recombines TRBV3-1 (or the pseudogene TRBV3-2) with TRBJ1-2, with D possibly matching TRBD1 (6 bases). CDR1 and CDR2 from the germline V gene are LGHDT and YNNKEL (reference sequence). V dropped 3 bases and J dropped 4 bases, with 9 bases sitting between them. The CDR3 sequence is 13 residues long. In nucleotides, the CDR3 is TGTGCCAGCAGCCAGGGGGGGCCCTATGGCTACACCTTC. It codes for CASSQGGPYGYTF.

The chain is built from TRBV7-8 and TRBJ1-1; D call uncertain. CDR1 is SGHVS, CDR2 FQNEAQ, per germline. The CDR3 sequence is 14 residues long. V was pared by 1 base and J by 3 bases, with 9 bases between. The CDR3 nucleotides are TGTGCCAGCAGCTTAGTTTTCCGGGACACTGAAGCTTTCTTT. It is translated as CASSLVFRDTEAFF.

This chain connects TRBV19 to TRBJ2-6; TRBD1 is a possible D gene (6 bases). This CDR3 has 19 amino acids. Trimming left V 5 bases short and J 0 bases short, with 20 bases between. Germline CDR1 is LNHDA and CDR2 is SQIVND (reference sequence). The CDR3 DNA is TGTGCCAGTAGTCCCAGGACAGCCGGTCAGATCTCTGGGGCCAACGTCCTGACTTTC. This codes for CASSPRTAGQISGANVLTF.

The chain is built from TRBV7-2 and TRBJ2-5, with a possible D match to TRBD2 (6 bases). The V gene's germline CDR1 is SGHTA and CDR2 FQGNSA. Trimming removed 4 bases at V and 4 bases at J, with 10 bases between. The CDR3 is 13 residues long. Here the CDR3 reads CASSSTAGETQYF. For the CDR3, the DNA is TGTGCCAGCAGCTCGACAGCGGGAGAGACCCAGTACTTC.

The chain couples TRBV7-3 to TRBJ2-1; 9 bases map to TRBD1. The trim removed 2 bases at V and 10 bases at J, leaving 15 bases unmatched. This CDR3 is built from 17 residues. CDR1 SGHTA and CDR2 FQGTGA come from the germline V gene. The CDR3 bases are TGTGCCAGCAGCTTAGCCCCCGGGACAGGGCTTCCCCGGGAGCAGTTCTTC. It specifies CASSLAPGTGLPREQFF.

The chain has TRBV18 and TRBJ2-1, with TRBD1 matching 11 bases. Losses at the gene ends were 4 bases for V and 3 bases for J; bases not matched to a gene: 5. In germline, CDR1 is KGHSH, CDR2 LQKENI. The length of the CDR3 is 16 residues. The CDR3 DNA sequence: TGTGCCAGCTCACGAGCCGGGACAGGGGGCTACAATGAGCAGTTCTTC. Its translation: CASSRAGTGGYNEQFF.

CDR3 nucleotide sequence: TGTGCCAGCAGGAAGACAGAGAATCAGCCCCAGCATTTT. Its protein is CASRKTENQPQHF. The chain has TRBV12-3 or TRBV12-4 and TRBJ1-5, with D perhaps TRBD1 (5 bases). The CDR3 extends over 13 amino acids. The V gene lost 6 bases and the J gene lost 4 bases, with 10 bases spanning the gap.

This chain links TRBV4-1 with TRBJ2-5, with D maybe TRBD2 (5 bases). The germline V gene encodes CDR1 MGHRA and CDR2 YSYEKL. Trimming removed 2 bases from V and 4 bases from J, with 14 bases in between. The CDR3 is made up of 15 amino acids. The CDR3 sequence is CASSQSGLAIETQYF. DNA of the CDR3: TGCGCCAGCAGCCAATCTGGGCTAGCCATAGAGACCCAGTACTTC.

The chain links TRBV9 to TRBJ1-2; 8 positions match TRBD1. The CDR3 has 14 amino acids. The ends lost 0 bases at V and 8 bases at J; junction bases unmatched: 6. CDR1 and CDR2 from the germline V gene are SGDLS and YYNGEE. The CDR3 DNA reads as TGTGCCAGCAGCGTAGACGCAGGGGGCATAGGCTACACCTTC. Protein sequence: CASSVDAGGIGYTF.

The table lists this clone with a count of one. The chain is built from TRBV28 and TRBJ1-2; TRBD1 matches at 9 bases. The V and J ends lost 5 bases and 4 bases, in that order; junction bases with no gene match: 2. The V gene's germline CDR1 is MDHEN and CDR2 SYDVKM. The CDR3 extends over 13 amino acids. The CDR3 protein is CASSMTGGYGYTF. The CDR3 DNA reads as TGTGCCAGCAGTATGACAGGGGGCTATGGCTACACCTTC.

J is TRBJ2-7 and V is TRBV5-4; D unresolved. CDR1 SGHNT and CDR2 YYREEE come from the germline V gene (reference sequence). This CDR3 spans 15 amino acids. The ends were cut back, 0 bases at V and 6 bases at J, with 16 bases in the middle. This CDR3 is CASSLGAYMGGEQYF. The CDR3 nucleotides are TGTGCCAGCAGCTTGGGGGCGTACATGGGTGGCGAGCAGTACTTC. Based on the CDR3 plus reference TRBV5-4 and TRBJ2-7, the full variable domain is ETGVTQSPTHLIKTRGQQVTLRCSSQSGHNTVSWYQQALGQGPQFIFQYYREEENGRGNFPPRFSGLQFPNYSSELNVNALELDDSALYLCASSLGAYMGGEQYFGPGTRLTVT.

The rearrangement uses TRBV6-1 and TRBJ1-1; no clear D. The CDR3 runs to 13 residues. Trimming left V 2 bases short and J 0 bases short, with 4 bases between. The V gene's germline CDR1 is MNHNS and CDR2 SASEGT. CDR3 in DNA: TGTGCCAGCAGTGAAATTATGAACACTGAAGCTTTCTTT. It translates to CASSEIMNTEAFF.

This rearrangement joins TRBV2 to TRBJ2-3, with 13 bases matching TRBD2. Germline values: CDR1 SNHLY, CDR2 FYNNEI. V trimming: 6 bases; J trimming: 6 bases; junction bases outside the gene matches: 3. This CDR3 region has 14 residues. CDR3 loop: CASSWTSGGDTQYF. In DNA, the CDR3 is TGTGCCAGCAGCTGGACTAGCGGGGGTGATACGCAGTATTTT.